The 5 T cell receptor beta chains in this list originate from one sample, sequenced in a study of shared clonotypes between healthy human individuals. The data were produced by immunoSEQ multiplex PCR, yet TCRdb's version contains in-frame clones alone and is incomplete. The sample shows approximately 2.5 million clones, more than 80% of them seen only once. Source material: naive CD4+ T cells sorted from blood. As for subset: CD45RA+ positively selected. Every receptor here comes from a man younger than 30 in good health.

The CDR3 loop reads CASSYTGGNTGELFF. The DNA for the CDR3 is TGTGCCAGTAGTTATACGGGGGGAAACACCGGGGAGCTGTTTTTT. The chain couples TRBV19 to TRBJ2-2; 7 positions agree with TRBD2. The trim removed 5 bases at V and 2 bases at J, leaving 5 bases unmatched. CDR3 length equals 15 residues. Germline V CDR1 and CDR2: LNHDA, SQIVND (reference sequence).

The V and J genes are TRBV9 and TRBJ1-2; 10 bases map to TRBD1. Germline V gives CDR1 SGDLS, CDR2 YYNGEE. The V and J ends lost 4 bases and 6 bases, in that order; junction bases with no gene match: 9. The CDR3 consists of 15 residues. The CDR3 DNA reads TGTGCCAGCAGCCCGATCGGGACAGGGGTCGATGGCTACACCTTC. Protein product: CASSPIGTGVDGYTF.

J is TRBJ2-7 and V is TRBV5-1; D is possibly TRBD2 (6 bases). V lost 1 base and J 2 bases, leaving 16 bases between the germline ends. Germline CDR1 is SGHRS and CDR2 is YFSETQ. The length of the CDR3 is 16 residues. CDR3 DNA: TGCGCCAGCAGCTTGAGGATTAAGGGAGGCGCCTACGAGCAGTACTTC. Protein: CASSLRIKGGAYEQYF.

V usage is TRBV10-3 and J usage is TRBJ2-1, with 8 bases lining up with TRBD2. After removal of 0 bases from V and 5 bases from J, the junction contained 3 bases not matched to a gene. This CDR3 spans 15 amino acids. The germline gives CDR1 ENHRY, CDR2 SYGVKD. The CDR3 nucleotides are TGTGCCATCAGTGAGTCTAGCGGGGTCGACAATGAGCAGTTCTTC. Translating gives CAISESSGVDNEQFF.

V is TRBV28 and J is TRBJ1-1; maybe TRBD1 (6 bases). Germline V CDR1 and CDR2: MDHEN, SYDVKM. The CDR3 spans 18 residues. V was trimmed by 5 bases and J by 0 bases, leaving 22 bases between them. The CDR3 here is CASSPPGQLPAMNTEAFF. The DNA for the CDR3 is TGTGCCAGCAGTCCCCCGGGACAACTCCCTGCTATGAACACTGAAGCTTTCTTT.